The 3 T cell receptor beta chains below come from one sample, sequenced in a study of T cells expressing NK-cell markers. TCRdb reprocessed the 5' RACE reads; each CDR3 protein has one entry and no DNA is given. Its table records 350,000 to 450,000 distinct CDR3 sequences. The sequenced sample consisted of blood T cells: a sorted CD56 or NKG2C T cell subset, CD4+ or CD8+ T cells, or bulk PBMC T cells (not recorded which). The receptors shown here come from a man aged 18-70 years in good health.

The chain joins TRBV24-1 to TRBJ2-2; TCRdb picks TRBD1, but there is no DNA to check that call. CDR1 is KGHDR and CDR2 is SFDVKD in the germline V gene. The CDR3 consists of 13 residues. The CDR3: CATSPSVTGELFF.

The chain recombines TRBV2 with TRBJ2-3; TCRdb selects TRBD2, and the lack of DNA leaves this call unchecked. Germline CDR1 SNHLY, CDR2 FYNNEI. The CDR3 contains 15 residues. CDR3 region: CASEMAGGSTDTQYF.

V is TRBV6-1 and J is TRBJ2-5. CDR1 is MNHNS and CDR2 is SASEGT in the germline V gene. The CDR3 is made up of 12 amino acids. The CDR3: CASSTKIETQYF.